These 18 T cell receptor beta chains originate from one sample sequenced in a study of shared clonotypes between healthy human individuals. Assay: immunoSEQ multiplex PCR; the TCRdb copy retains only in-frame clones and omits some. The sample lists fewer than 3 million clones; roughly 92% were seen once. The sample comprised naive CD4+ T cells from PBMCs. Subset indicated: CD45RA+ positively selected. The receptors shown here come from a man in his late teens or twenties in good health. Some clones in this sample may be carry-over from other donors' samples.

This clone occurred once. The same CDR3 arises from other DNA sequences in this sample as well. V gene TRBV5-1 combines with J gene TRBJ2-1; 8 nucleotides align to TRBD2. Trimming cost V 0 bases and J 2 bases; bases outside gene matches: 1. Germline-derived CDR1 and CDR2 are SGHRS and YFSETQ. This CDR3 has 15 residues. Here the CDR3 reads CASSLGSGTYNEQFF. CDR3 DNA sequence: TGCGCCAGCAGCTTGGGTAGCGGGACCTACAATGAGCAGTTCTTC.

The chain joins TRBV7-2 to TRBJ2-3; 13 bases agree with TRBD2. Losses at the gene ends were 1 base for V and 14 bases for J; bases not matched to a gene: 9. CDR3 length: 15 amino acids. Looked up from germline, CDR1 is SGHTA and CDR2 is FQGNSA. This CDR3 is CASSLGGTSGRALYF. CDR3 bases: TGTGCCAGCAGCTTAGGAGGTACTAGCGGGAGGGCCTTGTATTTT.

The V call is TRBV19, the J call TRBJ1-5, with D tentatively TRBD1 (6 bases). V was cut by 6 bases and J by 9 bases, with 18 bases left in between. Per the germline V gene, CDR1 is LNHDA and CDR2 is SQIVND (reference sequence). The CDR3 contains 14 residues. Here the CDR3 DNA reads TGTGCCAGTAGAACCCTCGAACAGGGCCCGCCCCAGCATTTT. It encodes CASRTLEQGPPQHF.

The chain is built from TRBV27 and TRBJ1-5; TRBD1 might be the D (6 bases). The CDR3 is made up of 19 amino acids. With 3 bases removed from V and 0 bases from J, the gap between germline ends came to 21 bases. CDR1 and CDR2 (germline): MNHEY, SMNVEV (reference sequence). CDR3 protein: CASSFIGRGAFFSNQPQHF. In DNA, the CDR3 is TGTGCCAGCAGTTTCATTGGCAGGGGAGCTTTCTTTAGCAATCAGCCCCAGCATTTT.

The chain carries TRBV27 and TRBJ2-7; 8 positions match TRBD1. The length of the CDR3 is 15 residues. Germline CDR1 is MNHEY and CDR2 is SMNVEV (reference sequence). Germline trimming cut 5 bases from V and 4 bases from J; bases unmatched to any gene: 10. The CDR3 sequence is CASSPYTGQVYEQYF. As DNA, the CDR3 is TGTGCCAGCAGTCCGTATACGGGACAGGTTTACGAGCAGTACTTC.

About this clone itself: The sample contains more than one DNA sequence encoding this CDR3. The chain joins TRBV5-1 to TRBJ1-3, with D perhaps matching TRBD1 (6 bases). Germline CDR1 and CDR2: SGHRS and YFSETQ. The CDR3 runs to 14 residues. Between the trimmed V and J ends, which lost 4 bases and 4 bases, there was a span of 12 bases. Here the CDR3 reads CASSPGTLGNTIYF. The CDR3 DNA reads TGCGCCAGCAGCCCGGGGACATTAGGAAACACCATATATTTT.

This chain joins TRBV20-1 and TRBJ1-1; TRBD1 might be the D (5 bases). The CDR3 contains 11 residues. Germline loops: CDR1 DFQATT, CDR2 SNEGSKA (reference sequence). Here the CDR3 DNA reads TGCGCCGGGGGGGGGTACACTGAAGCTTTCTTT. It codes for CAGGGYTEAFF.

This chain connects TRBV9 to TRBJ2-1; D is unclear. Germline CDR1 is SGDLS and CDR2 is YYNGEE. This CDR3 is 16 amino acids long. V shed 0 bases and J shed 1 base, with 11 bases lying between them. Here the CDR3 reads CASSVVGQVSYNEQFF. The CDR3 bases are TGTGCCAGCAGCGTAGTTGGTCAGGTATCCTACAATGAGCAGTTCTTC.

The chain recombines TRBV6-1 with TRBJ2-2; D is possibly TRBD1 (5 bases). Per germline, CDR1 MNHNS and CDR2 SASEGT. With 4 bases removed from V and 5 bases from J, the gap between germline ends came to 8 bases. The CDR3 covers 13 residues. DNA of the CDR3: TGTGCCAGCAGTGGATGGACAACCGGGGAGCTGTTTTTT. As protein: CASSGWTTGELFF.

Worth noting for this clone: This sample includes further DNA sequences coding for the same CDR3. The CDR3 is CASSLGQGASGYTF. CDR3 nucleotides: TGTGCCAGCAGCTTGGGACAGGGGGCGTCTGGCTACACCTTC. The chain recombines TRBV5-6 with TRBJ1-2; TRBD1 agrees at 10 bases. J gave up 7 bases and V 0 bases, and 3 bases lay outside the gene matches. This CDR3 comprises 14 residues. Germline loops: CDR1 SGHDT, CDR2 YYEEEE.

This clone has a single count. The same CDR3 can be traced to other DNA sequences in this sample. V usage is TRBV6-5 and J usage is TRBJ1-3; 8 positions match TRBD1. J lost 5 bases, V lost 5 bases, and 5 bases had no gene match. There are 14 residues in the CDR3. Germline values: CDR1 MNHEY, CDR2 SVGAGI. CDR3 protein: CASSPGQGRNTIYF. The CDR3 DNA reads as TGTGCCAGCAGTCCCGGACAGGGAAGAAACACCATATATTTT.

Comment on this clone: In the same sample, other DNA sequences code for this CDR3. The chain couples TRBV18 to TRBJ2-5; D not resolved. This CDR3 region has 13 residues. Per the germline V gene, CDR1 is KGHSH and CDR2 is LQKENI. Trimming took 0 bases from V and 2 from J, leaving 4 bases between them. CDR3 sequence (DNA): TGTGCCAGCTCACCACCCGCGCAAGAGACCCAGTACTTC. Amino acid sequence: CASSPPAQETQYF. The full variable domain, with the rest looked up from reference TRBV18 and TRBJ2-5, is NAGVMQNPRHLVRRRGQEARLRCSPMKGHSHVYWYRQLPEEGLKFMVYLQKENIIDESGMPKERFSAEFPKEGPSILRIQQVVRGDSAAYFCASSPPAQETQYFGPGTRLLVL.

The chain links TRBV4-3 to TRBJ1-2; D uncertain. Germline loops: CDR1 LGHNA, CDR2 YSLEER. CDR3 length equals 15 residues. Deletions cut 4 bases from V and 5 bases from J, with 17 bases between. This CDR3 is CASSPSLLPGYGYTF. In DNA form, the CDR3 reads TGCGCCAGCAGCCCCTCCCTGCTCCCGGGGTATGGCTACACCTTC.

The chain joins TRBV7-9 to TRBJ1-4; 7 nucleotides line up with TRBD1. The trim removed 5 bases at V and 5 bases at J, leaving 5 bases unmatched. Per germline, CDR1 SEHNR and CDR2 FQNEAQ (reference sequence). This CDR3 comprises 14 residues. Here the CDR3 DNA reads TGTGCCAGCAGCAACCGGGACAGAAATGAAAAACTGTTTTTT. Encoded protein: CASSNRDRNEKLFF.

The rearrangement links TRBV30 to TRBJ2-7; possibly TRBD1 for D (6 bases). With 3 bases removed from V and 4 bases from J, the gap between germline ends came to 13 bases. Germline V CDR1 and CDR2: GTSNPN, SVGIG (reference sequence). The CDR3 loop spans 13 amino acids. The CDR3 sequence is CAWRLGQYYEQYF. CDR3 coding DNA: TGTGCCTGGAGGCTGGGACAATATTACGAGCAGTACTTC.

This chain links TRBV28 with TRBJ1-2, with 7 bases identical to TRBD1. With 1 base clipped from V and 4 bases from J, the junction kept 6 bases outside the gene matches. The CDR3 has 15 residues. CDR1 MDHEN and CDR2 SYDVKM come from the germline V gene. CDR3 protein: CASSLSGQGVYGYTF. CDR3 DNA sequence: TGTGCCAGCAGTTTATCTGGGCAGGGGGTCTATGGCTACACCTTC.

The table lists this clone with a count of one. The chain carries TRBV6-5 and TRBJ2-1; D is tentatively TRBD1 or TRBD2 (5 bases each). The CDR3 is 15 amino acids. The V end was cut by 2 bases, the J end by 8 bases, with 16 bases between. The germline V gene encodes CDR1 MNHEY and CDR2 SVGAGI. CDR3 nucleotide sequence: TGTGCCAGCAGTTACCCCGGGGCTAATGGGCATGAGCAGTTCTTC. Translating gives CASSYPGANGHEQFF.

The CDR3 sequence: CASKGGPNTGELFF. The DNA of the CDR3 is TGTGCCAGCAAGGGGGGGCCGAACACCGGGGAGCTGTTTTTT. V usage is TRBV2 and J usage is TRBJ2-2, with D tentatively TRBD2 (7 bases). V gave up 7 bases and J gave up 0 bases, with 9 bases separating them. CDR1 and CDR2 from the germline V gene are SNHLY and FYNNEI. The CDR3 has 14 amino acids. The entire variable domain, with the rest obtained from reference TRBV2 and TRBJ2-2, is as follows: EPEVTQTPSHQVTQMGQEVILRCVPISNHLYFYWYRQILGQKVEFLVSFYNNEISEKSEIFDDQFSVERPDGSNFTLKIRSTKLEDSAMYFCASKGGPNTGELFFGEGSRLTVL.